Sequencing of this T cell receptor (beta chain) was carried out in a study of blood T cell repertoires in COVID-19. Across the whole study: The United States, Italy and Spain supplied acute and convalescent COVID-19 samples.

The CDR3 extends over 13 amino acids. CDR1 is GTSNPN, CDR2 SVGIG, per germline (reference sequence). V was pared by 3 bases and J by 10 bases, with 13 bases between. This table comes from immunoSEQ multiplex PCR, and its TCRdb copy is limited to in-frame clones, with some not included. The table shows approximately 160,000 clones, with around four fifths occurring only once. The chain combines TRBV30 with TRBJ1-6; tentatively, D is TRBD1 (5 bases). Sequencing was performed on PBMCs or T cells enriched from blood (not recorded which). The sequence was obtained from a woman between 50 and 59 years old who had recovered from COVID-19. The CDR3 spells CAWSEQAWSPLHF. The DNA of the CDR3 is TGTGCCTGGAGCGAACAGGCATGGTCACCCCTCCACTTT.